The 6 T cell receptor beta chains below come from one sample, sequenced in a study of Tregs in tolerant kidney transplant recipients (dated by TCRdb to the late 2010s). The library was prepared using the immunoSEQ multiplex PCR assay. What TCRdb holds here is the immuneACCESS table cut down to in-frame rearrangements. Part of the clones is not present; checked against another copy, under half of the missing clones reflect an unresolved V gene, and the others are unexplained. The sample includes some 65,000 clones, with around 84% observed a single time. The top ten hold roughly 4% of the sample. The sequenced material came from CD4+ T cells from blood. Receptors originate from a human donor in good health.

The chain uses TRBV4-3 and TRBJ2-1; TRBD2 aligns across 10 bases. Trimming took 5 bases from V and 5 from J; bases not matched to a gene: 6. Germline CDR1 LGHNA, CDR2 YSLEER. The CDR3 loop spans 15 amino acids. CDR3 in amino acids: CASSRGLAENNEQFF. CDR3 sequence (DNA): TGCGCCAGCAGCAGAGGACTAGCGGAGAACAATGAGCAGTTCTTC.

This chain connects TRBV18 to TRBJ2-3; 10 positions match TRBD2. V shed 2 bases and J 3 bases; nucleotides not matched to a gene: 2. CDR1 and CDR2 from the germline V gene are KGHSH and LQKENI. The CDR3 runs 15 residues. Here the CDR3 DNA reads TGTGCCAGCTCACCAGGGACTAGCGTTACAGATACGCAGTATTTT. This codes for CASSPGTSVTDTQYF.

The rearrangement uses TRBV20-1 and TRBJ2-1; D gene uncertain. Looked up from germline, CDR1 is DFQATT and CDR2 is SNEGSKA (reference sequence). V shed 8 bases and J shed 3 bases, with 8 bases lying between them. This CDR3 is built from 11 residues. The CDR3 loop is CSLLRYNEQFF. The CDR3 DNA reads TGCAGTCTCCTCCGCTACAATGAGCAGTTCTTC.

This chain uses TRBV30 with TRBJ2-1; a possible D gene is TRBD1 (5 bases). CDR1 GTSNPN and CDR2 SVGIG come from the germline V gene (reference sequence). The CDR3 runs 13 residues. Trimming cost V 4 bases and J 9 bases, with 16 bases left between them. For the CDR3, the DNA is TGTGCCTGGACTAGGGGTGTCGCTATTGAGCAGTTCTTC. It specifies CAWTRGVAIEQFF.

The CDR3 DNA is TGTGCCATCAGCGGGGGGACAGGAAATGAAAAACTGTTTTTT. Amino acids: CAISGGTGNEKLFF. This chain joins TRBV10-3 and TRBJ1-4; 8 nucleotides match TRBD1. The CDR3 is 14 amino acids. Germline lookup yields CDR1 ENHRY and CDR2 SYGVKD. J was trimmed by 5 bases and V by 6 bases; bases with no gene match: 5.

The V gene is TRBV6-5, the J gene TRBJ2-5, with D uncertain. The CDR3 sequence is 14 residues long. V lost 0 bases, J lost 2 bases, and 7 bases lay in between. Germline assignment: CDR1 MNHEY and CDR2 SVGAGI. This CDR3 is CASSYSNLQETQYF. The CDR3 nucleotides read TGTGCCAGCAGTTACTCGAACCTACAAGAGACCCAGTACTTC.